This entry is about one TCR beta chain. There are many counts of this clonotype. The antigen it binds to is not known. The sample holds no much larger clone one base away, and base qualities are not on file. This specimen comes from a study of CD8 T cells in ankylosing spondylitis (dated by TCRdb to the late 2010s). The study in broad terms: T cell receptor beta repertoires were profiled in healthy donors and ankylosing spondylitis patients so that disease-linked TCR variants could be found. The full study cohort was made up of 25 ankylosing spondylitis patients and around 100 healthy donors. Peripheral blood was sampled, and synovial fluid was additionally collected from ankylosing spondylitis patients.

Cut back by 3 bases and 5 bases, the V and J ends lie 10 bases apart. The germline V gene (reference sequence) gives CDR1 as LGHDT and CDR2 as YNNKEL. The CDR3 measures 13 amino acids from cysteine to phenylalanine. Only the CDR3 DNA is retained, 39 bases long and in frame from the first base. Instrument used: Illumina HiSeq 2500. Quantitative 5'-RACE with molecular barcodes was used to prepare TCR beta libraries. Turning to the authors' computational methods: To identify disease-linked TCR variants, a new computational method was used, one built on a probabilistic model of VDJ rearrangement. Through fastp at Q25 and MiXCR, TCRdb rebuilt clones from the public reads, retaining in-frame beta chains. Records with the same CDR3 protein are collapsed into one entry carrying the most frequent genes and DNA. TCRdb's processing, not the study's, gives the V and J calls here. For this sample there are approximately 300,000 distinct CDR3 sequences; approximately 8% appear just once. Clones ranked in the top ten supply 13% to 15% of the sample.

The paper as a whole reports these results and caveats: The disease-linked clones had a CD8+ phenotype and were found at relatively low frequencies in peripheral blood. Significant enrichment of the disease-linked clones was reported in matched synovial fluid samples from ankylosing spondylitis patients. A TCR beta motif of several highly homologous amino acid variants appeared characteristic of blood from ankylosing spondylitis patients. Some motif variants were previously reported in synovial fluid and blood of reactive arthritis patients, suggesting common disease-initiation mechanisms.

The clonotype originates from a male donor with ankylosing spondylitis. The material sequenced was blood, either unsorted or a sorted T cell fraction (not recorded which). This receptor chain uses TRBV3-1 and TRBJ1-2; TRBD1 is a weak D gene call, 5 bases matching. The sequenced DNA is TGTGCCAGCAGCCAGGAGGGGAGATATGGCTACACCTTC. Its protein reads: CASSQEGRYGYTF.